Sequencing of this TCR beta chain was carried out in a study of breast tumors, draining lymph nodes, adjacent tissues. Study-wide results and caveats: Luminal-like breast cancer showed significantly higher tumor–nontumor repertoire similarity than basal-like. Tumors had less TCR diversity than lymph nodes, more than nontumor tissue.

Breast cancer patients provided tissue from their axillary draining lymph nodes. V was clipped by 6 bases and J by 2 bases; unmatched bases: 10. The CDR3 has 16 residues. Each CDR3 protein gets one entry after TCRdb re-called the multiplex PCR reads with MiXCR. The sample includes 270,000 or so distinct CDR3 sequences, roughly 31% of them seen just once. In its sample, this clonotype was seen many times. Its specificity is unknown. This receptor was obtained from a female donor with breast cancer. Some clones in this sample may be carry-over from other donors' samples. This chain joins TRBV12-3 or TRBV12-4 and TRBJ1-3; 7 nucleotides line up with TRBD1. The sequenced material came from axillary lymph node tissue. In nucleotides, the CDR3 is TGTGCCAGCAGCACGCGTGGACAGGCTCCTGGAAACACCATATATTTT. It encodes CASSTRGQAPGNTIYF.